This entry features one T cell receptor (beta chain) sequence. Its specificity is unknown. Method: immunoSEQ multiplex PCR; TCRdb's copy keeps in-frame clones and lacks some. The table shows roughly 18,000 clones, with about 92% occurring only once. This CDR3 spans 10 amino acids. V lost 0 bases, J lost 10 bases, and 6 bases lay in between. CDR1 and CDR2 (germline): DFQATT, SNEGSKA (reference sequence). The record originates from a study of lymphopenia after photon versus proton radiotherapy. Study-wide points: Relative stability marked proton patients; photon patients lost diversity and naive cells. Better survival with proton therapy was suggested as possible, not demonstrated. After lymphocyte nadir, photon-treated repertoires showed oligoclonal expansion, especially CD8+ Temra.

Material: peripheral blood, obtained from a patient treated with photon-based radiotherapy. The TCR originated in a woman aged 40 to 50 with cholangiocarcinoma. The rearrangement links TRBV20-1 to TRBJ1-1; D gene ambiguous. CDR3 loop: CSAREGGAFF. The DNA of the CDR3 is TGCAGTGCTAGAGAGGGTGGAGCTTTCTTT.